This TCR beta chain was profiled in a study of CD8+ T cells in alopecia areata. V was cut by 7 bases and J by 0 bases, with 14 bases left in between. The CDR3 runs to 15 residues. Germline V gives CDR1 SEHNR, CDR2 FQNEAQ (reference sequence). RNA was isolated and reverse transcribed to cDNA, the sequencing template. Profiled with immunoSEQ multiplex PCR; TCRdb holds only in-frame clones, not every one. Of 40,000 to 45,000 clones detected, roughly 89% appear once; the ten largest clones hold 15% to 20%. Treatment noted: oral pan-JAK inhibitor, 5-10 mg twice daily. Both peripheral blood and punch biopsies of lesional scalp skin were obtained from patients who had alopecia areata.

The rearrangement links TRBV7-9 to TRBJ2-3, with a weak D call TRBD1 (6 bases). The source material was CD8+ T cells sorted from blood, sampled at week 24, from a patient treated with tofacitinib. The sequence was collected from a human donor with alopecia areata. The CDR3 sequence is CASTPPGQSTDTQYF. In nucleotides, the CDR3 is TGTGCCAGCACACCACCGGGACAAAGCACAGATACGCAGTATTTT.